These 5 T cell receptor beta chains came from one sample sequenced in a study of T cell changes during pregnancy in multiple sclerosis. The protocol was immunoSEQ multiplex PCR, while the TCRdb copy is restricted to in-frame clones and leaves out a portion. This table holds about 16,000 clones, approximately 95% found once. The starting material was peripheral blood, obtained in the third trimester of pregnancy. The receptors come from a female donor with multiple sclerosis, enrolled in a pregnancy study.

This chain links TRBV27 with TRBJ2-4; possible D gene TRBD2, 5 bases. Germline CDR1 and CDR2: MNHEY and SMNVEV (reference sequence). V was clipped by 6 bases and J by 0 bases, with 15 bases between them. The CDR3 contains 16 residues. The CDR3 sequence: CASSPRAGLAKNIQYF. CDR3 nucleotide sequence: TGTGCCAGCAGCCCAAGGGCGGGTTTAGCCAAAAACATTCAGTACTTC.

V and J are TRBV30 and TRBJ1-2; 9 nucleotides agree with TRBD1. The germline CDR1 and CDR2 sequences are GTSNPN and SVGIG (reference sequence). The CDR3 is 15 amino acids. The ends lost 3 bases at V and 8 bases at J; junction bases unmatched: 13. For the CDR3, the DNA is TGTGCCTGGAGAGCCCGGACAGGGGCCTTGGGAGGCTACACCTTC. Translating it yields CAWRARTGALGGYTF.

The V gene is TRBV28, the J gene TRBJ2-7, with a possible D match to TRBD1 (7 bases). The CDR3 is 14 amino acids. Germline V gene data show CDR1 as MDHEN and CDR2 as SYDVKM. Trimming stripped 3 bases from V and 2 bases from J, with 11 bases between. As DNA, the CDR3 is TGTGCCAGCAGTTTCCAGGGGGGCGCCTACGAGCAGTACTTC. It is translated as CASSFQGGAYEQYF. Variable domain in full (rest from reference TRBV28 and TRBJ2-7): DVKVTQSSRYLVKRTGEKVFLECVQDMDHENMFWYRQDPGLGLRLIYFSYDVKMKEKGDIPEGYSVSREKKERFSLILESASTNQTSMYLCASSFQGGAYEQYFGPGTRLTVT.

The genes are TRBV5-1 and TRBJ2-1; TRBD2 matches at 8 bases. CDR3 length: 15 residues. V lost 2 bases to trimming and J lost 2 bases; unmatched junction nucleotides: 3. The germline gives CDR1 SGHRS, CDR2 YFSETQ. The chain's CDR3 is CASSLAGVAYNEQFF. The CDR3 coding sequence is TGCGCCAGCAGCTTAGCGGGAGTGGCCTACAATGAGCAGTTCTTC. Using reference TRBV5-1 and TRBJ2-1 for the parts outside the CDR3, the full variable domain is KAGVTQTPRYLIKTRGQQVTLSCSPISGHRSVSWYQQTPGQGLQFLFEYFSETQRNKGNFPGRFSGRQFSNSRSEMNVSTLELGDSALYLCASSLAGVAYNEQFFGPGTRLTVL.

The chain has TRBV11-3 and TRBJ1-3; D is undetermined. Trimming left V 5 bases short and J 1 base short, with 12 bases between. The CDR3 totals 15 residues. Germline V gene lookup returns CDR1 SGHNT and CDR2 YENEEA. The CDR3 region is CASSPGRGSGNTIYF. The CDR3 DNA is TGTGCCAGCAGCCCAGGAAGAGGGTCTGGAAACACCATATATTTT.